One TCR beta chain is described in this entry. The antigen is unknown. The record originates from a study of identifying expanded T cells in peripheral blood. Study-wide findings and caveats: Roughly 1.1 clones differed between technical replicates, versus 16.4 and 19 over time. Approximately 2-week clone count variance significantly increased as total template count grew.

There are 21 residues in the CDR3. Sequencing used immunoSEQ multiplex PCR; TCRdb keeps in-frame clones, though not all of them. The sample carries approximately 110,000 clones, roughly 91% recorded once. V usage is TRBV21-1 and J usage is TRBJ1-3. TRBV21-1 is described as a pseudogene. The sequence was collected from a person aged 18-70 years in good health. Sequenced material: blood. CDR3 region: CASSKWTNRGLEVGRRNTIYF. As DNA, the CDR3 is TGTGCCAGCAGCAAATGGACCAACCGCGGGCTAGAGGTCGGGCGTAGAAACACCATATATTTT.